Here is one T cell receptor beta chain with its context. Its antigen is not identified. CDR1 and CDR2 (germline): ENHRY, SYGVKD. J lost 5 bases, V lost 4 bases, and 9 bases had no gene match. This CDR3 has 15 amino acids. The data belong to a study of T cell responses to AZD1222 COVID-19 vaccine. Study conclusions and caveats: Unmutated variant regions are reportedly targeted by nearly half of spike-specific TCRs.

Clones were read by immunoSEQ multiplex PCR, and TCRdb kept only the in-frame ones, dropping some. Among 150,000 to 200,000 clones, around 92% were seen once, and the ten largest hold approximately 1.5%. The rearrangement joins TRBV10-3 to TRBJ1-1; 8 bases map to TRBD1. The material was peripheral blood, obtained on day 0 of AZD1222 vaccination. The source is an adult in good health. CDR3 DNA: TGTGCCATCAGTGGGAAGACAGGGGCAGGGACTGAAGCTTTCTTT. Translation gives CAISGKTGAGTEAFF.